This T cell receptor (beta chain) stems from a study of T cells after yellow fever vaccination. Study information: SMART-Seq v4 Ultra Low Input prepared the low-cell-number fractions.

Notes on this clonotype: Its antigen is as yet unknown.

Study results and caveats: Most clones from primary vaccination resurfaced after the booster (under 97% CD4, approximately 87% CD8). Contamination of FACS-sorted repertoires by abundant clonotypes from the bulk population could occur.

V was clipped by 5 bases and J by 4 bases, with 8 bases between them. CDR1 and CDR2 from the germline V gene are SEHNR and FQNEAQ (reference sequence). The CDR3 length is 12 residues. A universal primer site and UMIs were added as TCR cDNA was made by 5'RACE template switching. Each CDR3 protein is one row after TCRdb ran MiXCR on the 5' RACE reads. The table lists 150,000 to 200,000 distinct CDR3 sequences, about 10% of them singletons. This sample comprised CD8+ T cells sorted from PBMCs, obtained 15 days after the yellow fever booster vaccination. The chain combines TRBV7-9 with TRBJ1-1; D uncertain. The origin of this receptor is a man younger than 35 who received the YFV17D yellow fever vaccine. CDR3 nucleotide sequence: TGTGCCAGCAGCCGCGGGATCACTGAAGCTTTCTTT. Amino acid sequence: CASSRGITEAFF.